The T cell receptor (beta chain) described here comes from a study of blood T cell repertoires in COVID-19 (dated by TCRdb to 2020 to 2021). With respect to the entire study: Samples from collaborators originated in the United States, Italy and Spain and spanned both the acute and convalescent phases of COVID-19. HLA class I and class II types, where available, came from metadata supplied by the sample provider rather than from assay-based typing. Subjects who had been exposed to COVID-19, were actively infected with it, or had recovered from it provided the deeply sampled blood TCRbeta repertoires that made up the dataset. Sample metadata almost always included a de-identified subject ID, COVID-19 status, age in years and sex. The material from the prospective study consisted of cDNA or gDNA derived from T cells, B-cell-depleted T cells, or PBMCs. The repertoires were released in a freely available public database meant as a resource for research on the immune response to SARS-CoV-2. The samples were drawn from the first 160 participants of the ongoing ImmuneRACE study and from 1,200 or so subjects provided by 6 global collaborators.

The paper as a whole reports these results and caveats: The quantity of clinical and demographic metadata differed by source and by participant and was supplied without curation.

The immunoSEQ Assay, a bias-controlled multiplex PCR, was used to amplify TCRbeta CDR3 regions from genomic DNA. The original methods were these. The number of nucleated cells in each sample was estimated by amplification of reference gene primers within the assay. Sequence reads were collapsed and filtered to measure the absolute abundance of every unique TCRbeta CDR3 rearrangement. For each sample, productive Simpson clonality was calculated as the square root of Simpson's diversity index over productive rearrangements. This is the immuneACCESS table as TCRdb keeps it, with only in-frame sequences that have V and J called. A part of the clones is gone; compared with another copy, unresolved V genes explain less than half, and the rest is unexplained. That table gives V, J and clone size, and the DNA gave D and trimming. The sample has over 150,000 clones on record, around 81% of them singletons. The ten largest clonotypes hold roughly a tenth of the sample.

Each collaborating institution followed its own protocols to collect whole blood in K2EDTA tubes. For TCRbeta analysis, collaborator samples were shipped as frozen whole blood, as isolated PBMCs, or as DNA extracted from either sample type. This clone was detected once. Its cognate antigen has yet to be identified. It has no much larger one-base neighbor in the sample; base qualities were not kept. The CDR3 starts with the cysteine, ends with the phenylalanine, and has 13 residues. The retained sequence is limited to the CDR3, 39 bases, with the frame set at the first base. The V and J ends are trimmed by 2 bases and 4 bases, leaving 7 bases between them. Taken from the germline V gene, the CDR1 and CDR2 loops are MDHEN and SYDVKM.

The rearrangement combines TRBV28 with TRBJ2-3, with no confident D gene call. The sequence derives from a man between 65 and 79 years old with active or convalescent COVID-19. Sample: peripheral blood. The DNA reads TGTGCCAGCAGTTTACCAGGCCCAGATACGCAGTATTTT. The resulting protein is CASSLPGPDTQYF.